This TCR beta chain was recorded in a study of T-cell memory formation after mild COVID-19. Sample barcodes and UMIs were carried by the TCR alpha and TCR beta cDNA libraries that 5'RACE generated with constant-segment primers. MiXCR, applied by TCRdb to the 5' RACE reads, yields one record per CDR3 protein. The sample lists under 300,000 distinct CDR3 sequences, approximately 7.6% seen once, with less than 25% in the top ten. Whole-study findings and limits: The finding that pre-infection memory included some responding clones suggested that cross-reactive memory joined. From day 15 to 85, contracting clones were balanced between CD4 and CD8, whereas later expanders leaned toward CD4+.

This clonotype was detected many times. Its antigen is currently unknown. This CDR3 has 12 residues. Germline V gives CDR1 SGHTA, CDR2 FQGNSA. Trimming shortened V by 6 bases and J by 5 bases, and 10 bases separated the two germline ends. The sequenced material came from PBMCs or a T cell subset sorted from them (not recorded which). This sequence joins TRBV7-2 and TRBJ2-5, with D possibly TRBD1 on 5 matching bases. The clonotype was recovered from a man between 18 and 29 years old who had mild COVID-19 (a few samples of this study predate the infection). Cell type and time point are not known. CDR3 sequence: CASSSGWETQYF. The CDR3 coding sequence is TGTGCCAGCAGTTCAGGGTGGGAGACCCAGTACTTC.